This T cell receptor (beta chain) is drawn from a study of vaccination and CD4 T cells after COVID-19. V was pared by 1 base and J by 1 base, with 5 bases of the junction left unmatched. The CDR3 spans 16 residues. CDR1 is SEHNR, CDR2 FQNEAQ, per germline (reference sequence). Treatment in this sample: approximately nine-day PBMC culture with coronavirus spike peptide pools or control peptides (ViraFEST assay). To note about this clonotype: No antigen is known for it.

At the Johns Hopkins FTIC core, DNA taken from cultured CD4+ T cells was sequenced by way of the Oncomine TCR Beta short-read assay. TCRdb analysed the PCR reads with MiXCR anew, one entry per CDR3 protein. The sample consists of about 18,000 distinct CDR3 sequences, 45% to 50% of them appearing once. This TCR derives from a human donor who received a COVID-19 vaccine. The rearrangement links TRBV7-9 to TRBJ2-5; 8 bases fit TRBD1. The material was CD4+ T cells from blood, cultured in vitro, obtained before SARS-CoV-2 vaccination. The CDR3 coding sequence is TGTGCCAGCAGCTTAGGGACAGGGTCGAGCCAAGAGACCCAGTACTTC. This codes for CASSLGTGSSQETQYF.